This passage covers 26 T cell receptor beta chains from one sample sequenced in a study of blood T cell repertoires in COVID-19. This table comes from immunoSEQ multiplex PCR, and its TCRdb copy is limited to in-frame clones, with some not included. The repertoire includes fewer than 200,000 clones, nearly 90% of them detected once, and approximately 2.1% sits in the top ten. Sequencing was carried out using peripheral blood. The source is a young man who had recovered from COVID-19.

This chain connects TRBV7-2 to TRBJ1-2; TRBD1 matches at 9 bases. Germline CDR1 and CDR2: SGHTA and FQGNSA. This CDR3 has 14 amino acids. Trimming cost V 5 bases and J 1 base; bases outside gene matches: 2. The CDR3: CASSRDRVNYGYTF. The CDR3 DNA sequence: TGTGCCAGCAGCCGGGACAGGGTTAACTATGGCTACACCTTC.

The V call is TRBV28, the J call TRBJ1-1; 9 bases are a match to TRBD1. Germline V CDR1 and CDR2: MDHEN, SYDVKM. The CDR3 contains 15 residues. The trim removed 6 bases at V and 11 bases at J, leaving 16 bases unmatched. The CDR3 loop reads CASSPPPGQGFYAFF. As DNA, the CDR3 is TGTGCCAGCAGCCCCCCCCCGGGACAGGGCTTTTATGCTTTCTTT.

This chain joins TRBV5-6 and TRBJ2-1; the match to TRBD1 covers 7 bases. The trim removed 1 base at V and 3 bases at J, leaving 7 bases unmatched. This CDR3 contains 16 residues. Germline CDR1 SGHDT, CDR2 YYEEEE. In nucleotides, the CDR3 is TGTGCCAGCAGCTTGTTTGGCCAGGGGGTCTACAATGAGCAGTTCTTC. Protein sequence: CASSLFGQGVYNEQFF.

The V call is TRBV15, the J call TRBJ2-3; TRBD2 aligns across 7 bases. This CDR3 region has 17 residues. Germline CDR1 and CDR2: LNHNV and YYDKDF (reference sequence). J gave up 2 bases and V 0 bases, and 8 bases lay outside the gene matches. The CDR3 region has the DNA TGTGCCACCAGCAGAGATGGTGGGGGAGGGGTCACAGATACGCAGTATTTT. Its translation: CATSRDGGGGVTDTQYF.

This clone occurred once. This chain uses TRBV7-9 with TRBJ1-3; 7 bases are a match to TRBD1. V trimming: 3 bases; J trimming: 2 bases; junction bases outside the gene matches: 7. Germline V gene sequence: CDR1 SEHNR, CDR2 FQNEAQ (reference sequence). The CDR3 totals 16 residues. CDR3 protein: CASSFTGAGPGNTIYF. The CDR3 DNA follows: TGTGCCAGCAGCTTTACAGGGGCCGGCCCTGGAAACACCATATATTTT.

This clone was seen just once. V gene TRBV7-2 combines with J gene TRBJ2-6, with TRBD2 as a possible D gene (7 bases). Germline V CDR1 and CDR2: SGHTA, FQGNSA. The CDR3 consists of 17 residues. The V gene lost 4 bases and the J gene lost 2 bases, with 15 bases spanning the gap. The CDR3 loop reads CASSSSGGGAGANVLTF. The DNA for the CDR3 is TGTGCCAGCAGCTCCAGCGGAGGGGGGGCTGGGGCCAACGTCCTGACTTTC. Full variable domain (rest looked up from reference TRBV7-2 and TRBJ2-6): GAGVSQSPSNKVTEKGKDVELRCDPISGHTALYWYRQSLGQGLEFLIYFQGNSAPDKSGLPSDRFSAERTGGSVSTLTIQRTQQEDSAVYLCASSSSGGGAGANVLTFGAGSRLTVL.

This clone was seen only once. The chain has TRBV9 and TRBJ2-1; 9 bases line up with TRBD2. J was trimmed by 4 bases and V by 2 bases; bases with no gene match: 7. The length of the CDR3 is 16 residues. CDR1 is SGDLS and CDR2 is YYNGEE in the germline V gene. For the CDR3, the DNA is TGTGCCAGCAGCGTCCTCGTAGCGGGAGCTTACAATGAGCAGTTCTTC. This gives the protein CASSVLVAGAYNEQFF.

This sequence joins TRBV30 and TRBJ2-2; 13 bases are a match to TRBD2. The CDR3 totals 15 residues. V lost 3 bases to trimming and J lost 7 bases; unmatched junction nucleotides: 5. Germline CDR1 and CDR2: GTSNPN and SVGIG (reference sequence). CDR3 nucleotides: TGTGCCTGGAGCACGGGACTAGCGGGAAACGGGGAGCTGTTTTTT. As protein: CAWSTGLAGNGELFF.

The gene calls are TRBV7-2 and TRBJ2-1; 11 nucleotides match TRBD2. CDR3 length: 16 residues. Trimming at V came to 5 bases and at J to 7 bases, leaving 10 bases not matched to a gene. In germline, CDR1 is SGHTA, CDR2 FQGNSA. The CDR3 region has the DNA TGTGCCAGCAGCCCGGTTAGCGGGAGGGCAGGGAATGAGCAGTTCTTC. Protein product: CASSPVSGRAGNEQFF.

The V gene is TRBV6-5, the J gene TRBJ1-1; tentative D call: TRBD1 (5 bases). The germline gives CDR1 MNHEY, CDR2 SVGAGI. V lost 6 bases and J 6 bases, leaving 20 bases between the germline ends. The CDR3 has 15 amino acids. This chain's CDR3 is CASRTPQGTLAEAFF. The CDR3, as DNA: TGTGCCAGCAGAACGCCCCAGGGTACGCTCGCTGAAGCTTTCTTT.

The chain links TRBV11-3 to TRBJ2-1; D is unresolved. Per germline, CDR1 SGHNT and CDR2 YENEEA. V shed 1 base and J shed 5 bases, with 9 bases lying between them. The length of the CDR3 is 14 residues. CDR3: CASSLGAGNNEQFF. The CDR3 region has the DNA TGTGCCAGCAGCTTAGGAGCAGGAAACAATGAGCAGTTCTTC.

J is TRBJ1-2 and V is TRBV27; D call uncertain. The CDR3 consists of 16 residues. V was shortened by 6 bases and J by 0 bases, with 17 bases between the two germline ends. In germline, CDR1 is MNHEY, CDR2 SMNVEV (reference sequence). CDR3 amino acids: CASSYRVGPANYGYTF. As DNA, the CDR3 is TGTGCCAGCAGCTACCGGGTAGGCCCGGCTAACTATGGCTACACCTTC.

The chain employs TRBV5-1 and TRBJ2-3, with D possibly TRBD2 on 6 matching bases. This CDR3 region has 15 residues. Trimming cost V 4 bases and J 0 bases, with 12 bases left between them. Germline assignment: CDR1 SGHRS and CDR2 YFSETQ. CDR3 protein: CASSRDSASTDTQYF. CDR3 in DNA: TGCGCCAGCAGCCGGGACTCCGCTAGCACAGATACGCAGTATTTT.

V usage is TRBV5-4 and J usage is TRBJ2-3; tentative D call: TRBD2 (6 bases). V shed 0 bases and J shed 4 bases, with 12 bases lying between them. Germline V CDR1 and CDR2: SGHNT, YYREEE (reference sequence). The CDR3 is 15 amino acids. CDR3 amino acids: CASSLEGGRSDTQYF. As DNA, the CDR3 is TGTGCCAGCAGCTTGGAGGGAGGCAGGTCAGATACGCAGTATTTT.

The chain combines TRBV18 with TRBJ1-2; TRBD1 aligns across 7 bases. This CDR3 is built from 16 residues. Germline CDR1 reads KGHSH; CDR2 reads LQKENI. Germline trimming cut 6 bases from V and 2 bases from J; bases unmatched to any gene: 12. The CDR3 DNA is TGTGCCAGCTCCGACGCACTGACAGGGAGAAACTATGGCTACACCTTC. As protein: CASSDALTGRNYGYTF.

The chain couples TRBV6-5 to TRBJ1-1; D may be TRBD1 (5 bases). The germline V gene has CDR1 MNHEY and CDR2 SVGAGI. V was clipped by 6 bases and J by 0 bases, with 11 bases between them. The CDR3 runs 14 residues. The CDR3 reads CASSRQKMNTEAFF. CDR3 sequence (DNA): TGTGCCAGCAGCCGACAGAAGATGAACACTGAAGCTTTCTTT.

V is TRBV5-1 and J is TRBJ2-1, with 9 bases that match TRBD1. J was trimmed by 6 bases and V by 6 bases; bases with no gene match: 7. Germline V gene data show CDR1 as SGHRS and CDR2 as YFSETQ. This CDR3 has 14 residues. For the CDR3, the DNA is TGCGCCAGCACCCTGGGGACAGGGAGCAATGAGCAGTTCTTC. Protein product: CASTLGTGSNEQFF.

The chain employs TRBV7-2 and TRBJ2-7, with D uncertain. Per germline, CDR1 SGHTA and CDR2 FQGNSA. The CDR3 length is 12 residues. The V and J ends lost 3 bases and 4 bases respectively, with 7 bases between them. The CDR3 sequence is CASSFVSYEQYF. CDR3 in DNA: TGTGCCAGCAGCTTTGTGAGTTACGAGCAGTACTTC.

The chain combines TRBV2 with TRBJ2-7, with 11 bases identical to TRBD2. The CDR3 spans 15 residues. J gave up 2 bases and V 4 bases, and 4 bases lay outside the gene matches. The V gene's germline CDR1 is SNHLY and CDR2 FYNNEI. The CDR3 DNA follows: TGTGCCAGCAGTGCAGCTAGCGGGGGGCCCTACGAGCAGTACTTC. Translated: CASSAASGGPYEQYF.

The chain employs TRBV24-1 and TRBJ1-2, with 10 bases identical to TRBD1. V gave up 4 bases and J gave up 2 bases; unmatched junction bases: 6. Germline CDR1 is KGHDR and CDR2 is SFDVKD. CDR3 length: 16 amino acids. CDR3 DNA sequence: TGTGCCACCAGTGACACCCGGACAGGGGGGAACTATGGCTACACCTTC. Its translation: CATSDTRTGGNYGYTF.

V usage is TRBV16 and J usage is TRBJ2-5; 10 bases are a match to TRBD1. With 4 bases clipped from V and 4 bases from J, the junction kept 3 bases outside the gene matches. Germline V gives CDR1 KGHSY, CDR2 FQNENV. CDR3 size: 14 residues. The CDR3 nucleotides are TGTGCCAGCAGCCTTCGGGACAGGGGAGAGACCCAGTACTTC. Residues: CASSLRDRGETQYF.

The rearrangement uses TRBV11-2 and TRBJ2-7, with D uncertain. The germline CDR1 and CDR2 sequences are SGHAT and FQNNGV. The V end was cut by 6 bases, the J end by 2 bases, with 5 bases between. This CDR3 region has 11 residues. The CDR3 region is CASSSAYEQYF. The CDR3 nucleotides are TGTGCCAGCAGTTCTGCCTACGAGCAGTACTTC. Filled out from reference TRBV11-2 and TRBJ2-7, the complete variable domain reads EAGVAQSPRYKIIEKRQSVAFWCNPISGHATLYWYQQILGQGPKLLIQFQNNGVVDDSQLPKDRFSAERLKGVDSTLKIQPAKLEDSAVYLCASSSAYEQYFGPGTRLTVT.

The genes are TRBV6-5 and TRBJ2-6; D possibly corresponds to TRBD1 (7 bases). The germline gives CDR1 MNHEY, CDR2 SVGAGI. Trimming removed 4 bases at V and 4 bases at J, with 14 bases between. This CDR3 contains 16 residues. DNA for the CDR3: TGTGCCAGCAGTTCGGAGGGGGCTTCCGGGGCCAACGTCCTGACTTTC. Translation: CASSSEGASGANVLTF.

This chain connects TRBV7-8 to TRBJ2-3, with 10 bases identical to TRBD2. Germline CDR1 is SGHVS and CDR2 is FQNEAQ. The V segment lost 6 bases and the J segment 2 bases; nucleotides outside the gene matches: 5. The CDR3 has 15 residues. The CDR3 nucleotides are TGTGCCAGCAGGTCTAGCGGGAGACCCACAGATACGCAGTATTTT. This encodes CASRSSGRPTDTQYF.

The rearrangement links TRBV3-1 (or the pseudogene TRBV3-2) to TRBJ1-2; 9 nucleotides match TRBD1. This CDR3 is 15 amino acids long. V lost 4 bases and J lost 2; bases outside the gene matches: 5. Germline values: CDR1 LGHDT, CDR2 YNNKEL (reference sequence). CDR3 sequence reads: CASSPVGTGNYGYTF. The CDR3 DNA reads TGTGCCAGCAGCCCCGTCGGGACAGGGAACTATGGCTACACCTTC.

This sequence joins TRBV30 and TRBJ2-1; 7 bases match TRBD1. The CDR3 has 12 amino acids. After removal of 1 base from V and 11 bases from J, the junction contained 5 bases not matched to a gene. Germline CDR1 GTSNPN, CDR2 SVGIG (reference sequence). The CDR3: CAWSGQGGKQFF. CDR3 in DNA: TGTGCCTGGAGTGGACAGGGTGGCAAGCAGTTCTTC.